This TCR beta chain was retrieved from a study of monozygotic twins with inflammatory bowel disease. Researchers generated cDNA in eight separate reactions per sample. TCRdb reprocessed the 5' RACE reads; each CDR3 protein has one entry and no DNA is given. Recorded for this sample: around 150,000 distinct CDR3 sequences. The CDR3 extends over 13 amino acids. Germline CDR1 LNHDA, CDR2 SQIVND (reference sequence). This receptor was obtained from a human donor with ulcerative colitis or Crohn's disease, or a healthy co-twin of an affected twin (not recorded which). The sample consisted of blood. The rearrangement joins TRBV19 to TRBJ1-5. CDR3 sequence: CASSTTVDQPQHF.